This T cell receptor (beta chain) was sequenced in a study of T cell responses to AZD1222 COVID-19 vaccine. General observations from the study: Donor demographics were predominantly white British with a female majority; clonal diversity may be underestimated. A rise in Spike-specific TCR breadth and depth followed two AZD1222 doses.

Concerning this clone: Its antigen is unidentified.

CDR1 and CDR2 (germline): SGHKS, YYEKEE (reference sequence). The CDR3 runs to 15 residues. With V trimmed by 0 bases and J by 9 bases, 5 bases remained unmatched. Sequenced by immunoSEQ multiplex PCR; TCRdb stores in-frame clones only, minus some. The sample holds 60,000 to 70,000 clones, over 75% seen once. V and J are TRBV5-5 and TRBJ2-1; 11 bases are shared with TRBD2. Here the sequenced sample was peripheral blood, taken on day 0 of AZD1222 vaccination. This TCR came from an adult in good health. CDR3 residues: CASSLALAGAGEQFF. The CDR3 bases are TGTGCCAGCAGCTTGGCACTAGCGGGGGCAGGTGAGCAGTTCTTC.